This T cell receptor beta chain was sequenced for a study of cytomegalovirus exposure and HLA in healthy donors. Whole-study context: Genotyping showed 81% of approximately 430 donors falling in the Caucasian-associated ancestry cluster.

As regards this clone: The target antigen is unknown.

Study observations and caveats: In a later analysis, at a false discovery rate of 0.05, about 16,000 TCR beta sequences matched HLA alleles. Sequencing likely generated an artifact that appeared as a cluster of highly shared sequence variants.

The PCR ran on 60 Vbeta and 13 Jbeta primers. Generated by immunoSEQ multiplex PCR, the TCRdb table keeps only in-frame clones and is missing some. This sample has 45,000 to 55,000 clones; around three quarters occur once, and the top ten carry roughly 8%. J gave up 6 bases and V 1 base, and 10 bases lay outside the gene matches. Per germline, CDR1 SGHTA and CDR2 FQGNSA. The CDR3 extends over 17 amino acids. Source material: PBMCs. The receptor was derived from a man aged 30-40 years in good health and CMV-seropositive. V usage is TRBV7-2 and J usage is TRBJ2-2, with 8 bases identical to TRBD1. CDR3 sequence: CASSLGTVLTGAGELFF. The CDR3 DNA is TGTGCCAGCAGCTTAGGAACTGTTCTGACAGGGGCCGGGGAGCTGTTTTTT.